This entry describes one T cell receptor beta chain. The antigen is undetermined. This specimen comes from a study of T cell responses to AZD1222 COVID-19 vaccine. Study-level findings and limits: Dominant at 160-218 and 743-854, vaccine-associated CD4 TCRs also spanned spike. The study found Spike-specific TCR breadth and depth rose after two AZD1222 doses.

The V gene end was trimmed by 4 bases and the J gene end by 2 bases; junction bases not matched to a gene: 6. Germline V gene sequence: CDR1 SGHRS, CDR2 YFSETQ. The CDR3 contains 15 residues. Method: immunoSEQ multiplex PCR; TCRdb's copy keeps in-frame clones and lacks some. The sample lists over 100,000 clones, 70% to 90% seen once, with under 9% in the top ten. The sample here was peripheral blood, taken on day 0 of AZD1222 vaccination. This sequence was found in an adult in good health. This chain uses TRBV5-1 with TRBJ2-1; TRBD1 aligns across 7 bases. The CDR3 sequence: CASSKGTETYNEQFF. The CDR3, as DNA: TGCGCCAGCAGCAAAGGGACAGAAACCTACAATGAGCAGTTCTTC.